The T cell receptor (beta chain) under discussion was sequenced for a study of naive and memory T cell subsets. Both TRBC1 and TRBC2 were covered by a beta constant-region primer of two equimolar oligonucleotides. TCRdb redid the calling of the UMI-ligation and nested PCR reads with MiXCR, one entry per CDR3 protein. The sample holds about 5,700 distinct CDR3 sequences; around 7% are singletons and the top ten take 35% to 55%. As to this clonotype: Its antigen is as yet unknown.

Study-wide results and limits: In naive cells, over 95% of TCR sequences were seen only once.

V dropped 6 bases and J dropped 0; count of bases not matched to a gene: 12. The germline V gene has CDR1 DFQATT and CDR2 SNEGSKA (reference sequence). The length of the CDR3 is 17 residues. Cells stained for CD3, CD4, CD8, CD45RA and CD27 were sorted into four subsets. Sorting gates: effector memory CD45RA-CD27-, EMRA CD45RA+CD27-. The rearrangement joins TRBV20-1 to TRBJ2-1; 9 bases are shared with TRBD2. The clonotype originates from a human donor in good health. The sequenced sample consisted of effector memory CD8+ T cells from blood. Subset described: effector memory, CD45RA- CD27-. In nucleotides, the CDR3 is TGCAGTGCCACAGTCAGGGCTAGCGGGGACTCCTACAATGAGCAGTTCTTC. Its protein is CSATVRASGDSYNEQFF.